This TCR beta chain appears in the sequencing data of a study of blood T cell repertoires in COVID-19. The CDR3 sequence is 15 residues long. With 4 bases removed from V and 0 bases from J, the gap between germline ends came to 13 bases. Germline V CDR1 and CDR2: LNHDA, SQIVND (reference sequence). Produced via immunoSEQ multiplex PCR; TCRdb's table is partial and in-frame only. The repertoire has about 70,000 clones, about 85% of them found once; the top ten carry around 3%. The chain couples TRBV19 to TRBJ2-7; possible D gene TRBD2, 5 bases. Sequences were obtained from peripheral blood. The sequence was obtained from an elderly man with acute or convalescent COVID-19. The CDR3: CASSRGGLSSYEQYF. The CDR3, as DNA: TGTGCCAGTAGTAGAGGAGGTTTGTCCTCCTACGAGCAGTACTTC. The full variable domain, its missing parts supplied by reference TRBV19 and TRBJ2-7, is DGGITQSPKYLFRKEGQNVTLSCEQNLNHDAMYWYRQDPGQGLRLIYYSQIVNDFQKGDIAEGYSVSREKKESFPLTVTSAQKNPTAFYLCASSRGGLSSYEQYFGPGTRLTVT.